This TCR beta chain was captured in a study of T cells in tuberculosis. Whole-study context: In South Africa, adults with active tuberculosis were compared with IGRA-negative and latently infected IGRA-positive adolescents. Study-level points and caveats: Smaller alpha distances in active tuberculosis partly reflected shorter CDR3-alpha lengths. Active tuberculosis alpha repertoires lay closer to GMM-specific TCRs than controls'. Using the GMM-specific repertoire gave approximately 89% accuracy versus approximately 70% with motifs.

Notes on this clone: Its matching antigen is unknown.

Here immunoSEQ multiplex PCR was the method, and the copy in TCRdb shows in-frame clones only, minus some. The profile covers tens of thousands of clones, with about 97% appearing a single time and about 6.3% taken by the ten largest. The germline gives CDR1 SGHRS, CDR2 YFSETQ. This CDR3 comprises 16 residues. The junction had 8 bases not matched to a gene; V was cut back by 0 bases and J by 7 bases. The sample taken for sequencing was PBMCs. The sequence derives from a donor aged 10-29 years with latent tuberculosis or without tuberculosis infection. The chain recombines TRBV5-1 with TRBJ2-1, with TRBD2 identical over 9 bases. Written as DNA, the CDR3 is TGCGCCAGCAGCTTGGTCGCGGGGGGGCCCGGGAATGAGCAGTTCTTC. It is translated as CASSLVAGGPGNEQFF.